The next 10 T cell receptor beta chains were all read from a single sample in a study of T-cell reconstitution after alpha-beta-depleted transplantation in children. Using unique molecular identifiers, the investigators prepared the TCRbeta library. Each CDR3 protein gets one entry after TCRdb re-called the PCR reads with MiXCR. The sample contains 500,000 to 600,000 distinct CDR3 sequences, approximately 16% of which appear only once. The sequenced sample was PBMCs from the stem cell graft donor, obtained from the stem cell graft. All receptors come from a human donor who donated a stem cell graft to a child with acute lymphoblastic leukemia.

The chain is built from TRBV9 and TRBJ2-7; possibly TRBD2 for D (5 bases). From germline, CDR1 is SGDLS and CDR2 YYNGEE. V lost 4 bases to trimming and J lost 9 bases, with 23 bases between them. This CDR3 contains 15 residues. The CDR3: CASSSDLGGWSGQYF. The CDR3 DNA follows: TGTGCCAGCAGCTCCGATCTTGGAGGATGGTCCGGGCAGTACTTC.

The chain joins TRBV5-4 to TRBJ2-1, with 12 bases aligning to TRBD2. The CDR3 has 18 amino acids. After removal of 6 bases from V and 0 bases from J, the junction contained 10 bases not matched to a gene. CDR1 is SGHNT and CDR2 is YYREEE in the germline V gene (reference sequence). This chain's CDR3 is CASTPGLAGFSSYNEQFF. The CDR3 DNA follows: TGTGCCAGCACACCGGGACTAGCGGGCTTTAGCTCCTACAATGAGCAGTTCTTC.

This chain connects TRBV10-3 to TRBJ2-1; D not resolved. V lost 2 bases and J 9 bases, leaving 8 bases between the germline ends. CDR1 and CDR2 from the germline V gene are ENHRY and SYGVKD. This CDR3 comprises 12 residues. The CDR3 DNA follows: TGTGCCATCAGTGAGGCGTCGGTTGAGCAGTTCTTC. As protein: CAISEASVEQFF.

This sequence joins TRBV5-1 and TRBJ2-2; TRBD2 agrees at 8 bases. Germline V gene sequence: CDR1 SGHRS, CDR2 YFSETQ. With 6 bases clipped from V and 4 bases from J, the junction kept 8 bases outside the gene matches. The CDR3 spans 15 residues. CDR3 DNA sequence: TGCGCCAGCACCTTCGAGCGGGAGACCACCGGGGAGCTGTTTTTT. The encoded protein is CASTFERETTGELFF. The variable domain in full, with the rest retrieved from reference TRBV5-1 and TRBJ2-2, is KAGVTQTPRYLIKTRGQQVTLSCSPISGHRSVSWYQQTPGQGLQFLFEYFSETQRNKGNFPGRFSGRQFSNSRSEMNVSTLELGDSALYLCASTFERETTGELFFGEGSRLTVL.

The V call is TRBV6-1, the J call TRBJ2-7, with TRBD2 matching 14 bases. The V segment lost 8 bases and the J segment 0 bases; nucleotides outside the gene matches: 9. CDR3 length: 17 amino acids. The germline CDR1 and CDR2 sequences are MNHNS and SASEGT. The CDR3 is CASGGTSGSESSYEQYF. CDR3 nucleotide sequence: TGTGCCAGCGGTGGGACTAGCGGGAGTGAGAGCTCCTACGAGCAGTACTTC.

This clonotype occurred a few times. V usage is TRBV7-8 and J usage is TRBJ2-1, with TRBD2 identical over 9 bases. Germline lookup yields CDR1 SGHVS and CDR2 FQNEAQ. The CDR3 length is 14 residues. Losses at the gene ends were 7 bases for V and 5 bases for J; bases not matched to a gene: 6. CDR3 residues: CASNIAGVHNEQFF. The CDR3 region has the DNA TGTGCCAGCAACATAGCGGGAGTTCACAATGAGCAGTTCTTC.

This chain uses TRBV5-5 with TRBJ2-7; 12 nucleotides align to TRBD2. In germline, CDR1 is SGHKS, CDR2 YYEKEE (reference sequence). Unmatched junction bases numbered 2, after V lost 1 base and J lost 0 bases. There are 16 residues in the CDR3. CDR3 protein: CASSLTSGRSSYEQYF. CDR3 nucleotides: TGTGCCAGCAGCTTGACTAGCGGGAGGAGCTCCTACGAGCAGTACTTC.

V is TRBV14 and J is TRBJ1-1; 9 bases are shared with TRBD1. The V gene end was trimmed by 2 bases and the J gene end by 4 bases; junction bases not matched to a gene: 8. In germline, CDR1 is SGHDN, CDR2 FVKESK. This CDR3 is built from 16 residues. The CDR3 sequence is CASSQTGQGWATEAFF. The CDR3 DNA reads TGTGCCAGCAGCCAAACCGGACAGGGGTGGGCCACTGAAGCTTTCTTT.

This rearrangement joins TRBV27 to TRBJ2-6; no definite D call. From germline, CDR1 is MNHEY and CDR2 SMNVEV (reference sequence). This CDR3 contains 17 residues. Trimming took 2 bases from V and 0 from J, leaving 11 bases between them. The CDR3 region is CASSLRADTSGANVLTF. DNA of the CDR3: TGTGCCAGCAGTTTACGGGCGGATACCTCTGGGGCCAACGTCCTGACTTTC.

This clonotype appeared a few times. This sequence joins TRBV2 and TRBJ2-1, with D unresolved. The length of the CDR3 is 15 residues. The germline V and J ends were trimmed by 5 bases and 1 base, with 12 bases remaining between them. The germline gives CDR1 SNHLY, CDR2 FYNNEI. CDR3 in amino acids: CASSSLLGSYNEQFF. The CDR3 DNA sequence: TGTGCCAGCAGTTCACTGCTCGGTTCCTACAATGAGCAGTTCTTC.